The TCR beta chain described here comes from a study of T cells and copy number aberrations in small-cell lung cancer. Measured with immunoSEQ multiplex PCR; TCRdb has only the in-frame clones, and not every one. The table records several thousand clones, less than 85% of them present only once. This CDR3 has 16 amino acids. Trimming pared 5 bases from V and 2 bases from J, leaving 13 bases between. The germline V gene has CDR1 MNHEY and CDR2 SMNVEV (reference sequence). Patients with resected limited-stage small-cell lung cancer, operated 2008 to 2020. Three regions per formalin-fixed paraffin-embedded tumor block were collected using a grid approach. Study-wide results and limits: The study's sample size was small, so findings need validation.

Sample share makes this clone medium-sized. What it recognizes is unknown. Other nucleotide sequences from this sample produce the same CDR3. The TCR sequence derives from a man aged 50 to 60 with small cell lung cancer. The chain uses TRBV27 and TRBJ2-6, with a tentative D call TRBD1 (6 bases). Sequencing used tumor tissue. The DNA for the CDR3 is TGTGCCAGCAGTCTTACAGGGTCCCCTGGGGCCAACGTCCTGACTTTC. The encoded protein is CASSLTGSPGANVLTF.